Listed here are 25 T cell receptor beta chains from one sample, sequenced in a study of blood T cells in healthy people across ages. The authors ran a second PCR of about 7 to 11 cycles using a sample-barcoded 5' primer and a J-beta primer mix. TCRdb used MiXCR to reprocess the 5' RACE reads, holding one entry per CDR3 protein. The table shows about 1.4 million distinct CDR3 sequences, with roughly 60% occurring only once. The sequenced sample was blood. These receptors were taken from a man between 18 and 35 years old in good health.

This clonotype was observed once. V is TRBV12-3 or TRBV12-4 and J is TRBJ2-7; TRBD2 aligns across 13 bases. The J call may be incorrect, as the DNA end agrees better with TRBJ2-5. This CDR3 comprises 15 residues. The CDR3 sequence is CASSNRTSGRQTQYF. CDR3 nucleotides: TGTGCCAGCAGCAACCGGACTAGCGGGAGACAGACCCAGTACTTC.

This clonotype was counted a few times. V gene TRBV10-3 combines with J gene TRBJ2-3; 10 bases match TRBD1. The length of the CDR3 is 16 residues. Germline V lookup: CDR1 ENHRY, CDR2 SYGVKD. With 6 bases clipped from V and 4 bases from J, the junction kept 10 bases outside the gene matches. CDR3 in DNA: TGTGCCATCAGGCATCCGGGACAGGGGTTCGCAGATACGCAGTATTTT. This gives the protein CAIRHPGQGFADTQYF.

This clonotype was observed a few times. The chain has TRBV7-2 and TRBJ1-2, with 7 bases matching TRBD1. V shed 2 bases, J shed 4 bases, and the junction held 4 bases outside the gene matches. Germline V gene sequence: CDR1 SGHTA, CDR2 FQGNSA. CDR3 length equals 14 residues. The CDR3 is CASSLTGEPYGYTF. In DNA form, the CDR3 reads TGTGCCAGCAGCTTAACAGGGGAGCCCTATGGCTACACCTTC. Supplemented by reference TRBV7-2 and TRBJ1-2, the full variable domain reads GAGVSQSPSNKVTEKGKDVELRCDPISGHTALYWYRQSLGQGLEFLIYFQGNSAPDKSGLPSDRFSAERTGGSVSTLTIQRTQQEDSAVYLCASSLTGEPYGYTFGSGTRLTVV.

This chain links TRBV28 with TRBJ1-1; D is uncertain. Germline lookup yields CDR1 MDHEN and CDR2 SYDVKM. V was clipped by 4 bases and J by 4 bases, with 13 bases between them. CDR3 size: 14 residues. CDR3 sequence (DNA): TGTGCCAGCAGTTCACACTTTTGGACCACTGAAGCTTTCTTT. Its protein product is CASSSHFWTTEAFF.

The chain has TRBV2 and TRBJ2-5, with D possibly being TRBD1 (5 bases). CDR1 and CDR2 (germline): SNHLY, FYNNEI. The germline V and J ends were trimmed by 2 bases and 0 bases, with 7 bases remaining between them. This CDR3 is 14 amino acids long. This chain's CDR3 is CASSEQGNQETQYF. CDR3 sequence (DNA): TGTGCCAGCAGTGAACAGGGAAACCAAGAGACCCAGTACTTC.

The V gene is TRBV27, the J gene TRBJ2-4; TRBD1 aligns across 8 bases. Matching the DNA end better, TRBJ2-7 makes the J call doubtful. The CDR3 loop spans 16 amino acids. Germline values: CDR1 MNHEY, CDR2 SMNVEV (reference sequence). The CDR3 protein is CASSPSWTGHRHEQYF. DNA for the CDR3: TGTGCCAGCAGTCCGTCTTGGACAGGGCATAGGCACGAGCAGTACTTC.

CDR3 loop: CASSWRTGSNEQFF. CDR3 nucleotide sequence: TGCGCCAGCAGCTGGAGGACAGGTAGCAATGAGCAGTTCTTC. The V call is TRBV5-1, the J call TRBJ2-1, with TRBD1 matching 7 bases. CDR1 and CDR2 from the germline V gene are SGHRS and YFSETQ. The CDR3 covers 14 residues. After removal of 3 bases from V and 6 bases from J, the junction contained 6 bases not matched to a gene.

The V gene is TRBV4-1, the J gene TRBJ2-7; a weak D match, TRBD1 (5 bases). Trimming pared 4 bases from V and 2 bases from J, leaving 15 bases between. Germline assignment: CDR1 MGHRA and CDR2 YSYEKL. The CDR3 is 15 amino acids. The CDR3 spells CASSLGQRVAYEQYF. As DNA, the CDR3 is TGCGCCAGCAGCCTTGGACAACGGGTCGCCTACGAGCAGTACTTC.

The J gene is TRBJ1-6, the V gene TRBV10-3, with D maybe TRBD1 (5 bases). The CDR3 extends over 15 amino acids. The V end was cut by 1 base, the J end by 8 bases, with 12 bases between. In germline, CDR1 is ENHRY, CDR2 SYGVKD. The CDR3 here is CAISEYQGLDSPLHF. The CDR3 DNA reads TGTGCCATCAGTGAGTACCAGGGTTTGGATTCACCCCTCCACTTT.

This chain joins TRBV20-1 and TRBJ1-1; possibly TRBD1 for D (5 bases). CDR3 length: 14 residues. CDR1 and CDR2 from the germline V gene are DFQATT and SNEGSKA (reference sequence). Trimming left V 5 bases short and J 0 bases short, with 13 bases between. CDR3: CSAPRQPMNTEAFF. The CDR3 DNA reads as TGCAGTGCTCCTAGACAGCCTATGAACACTGAAGCTTTCTTT.

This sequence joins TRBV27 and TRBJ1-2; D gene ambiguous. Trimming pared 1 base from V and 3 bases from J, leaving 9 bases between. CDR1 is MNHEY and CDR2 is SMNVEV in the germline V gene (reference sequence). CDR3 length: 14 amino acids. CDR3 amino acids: CASSLLGSDYGYTF. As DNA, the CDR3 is TGTGCCAGCAGTTTATTGGGCAGCGACTATGGCTACACCTTC.

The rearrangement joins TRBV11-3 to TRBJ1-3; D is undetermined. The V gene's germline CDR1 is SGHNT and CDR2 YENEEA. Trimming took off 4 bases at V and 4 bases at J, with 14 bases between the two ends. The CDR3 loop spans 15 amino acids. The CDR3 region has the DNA TGTGCCAGCAGCTCCGGGAGGGATCGCGGAAACACCATATATTTT. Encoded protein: CASSSGRDRGNTIYF.

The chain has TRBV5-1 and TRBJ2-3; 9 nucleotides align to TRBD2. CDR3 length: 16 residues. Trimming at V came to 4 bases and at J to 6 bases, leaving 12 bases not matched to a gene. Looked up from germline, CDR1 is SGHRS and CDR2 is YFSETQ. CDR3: CASSKRLAEGTDTQYF. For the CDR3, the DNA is TGCGCCAGCAGCAAGAGACTAGCGGAAGGGACGGATACGCAGTATTTT.

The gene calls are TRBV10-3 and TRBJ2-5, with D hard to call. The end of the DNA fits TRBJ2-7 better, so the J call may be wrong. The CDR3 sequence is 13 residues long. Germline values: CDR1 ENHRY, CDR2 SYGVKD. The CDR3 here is CAISGNYEGEQYF. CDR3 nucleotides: TGTGCCATCAGTGGCAATTACGAAGGCGAGCAGTACTTC.

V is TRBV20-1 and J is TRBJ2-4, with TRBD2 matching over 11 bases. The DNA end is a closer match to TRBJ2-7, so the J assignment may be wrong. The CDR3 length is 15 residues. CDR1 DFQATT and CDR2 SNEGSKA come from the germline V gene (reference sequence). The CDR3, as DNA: TGCAGTGCTAGAGCAACTAGCGGGAGTTTCTACGAGCAGTACTTC. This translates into CSARATSGSFYEQYF.

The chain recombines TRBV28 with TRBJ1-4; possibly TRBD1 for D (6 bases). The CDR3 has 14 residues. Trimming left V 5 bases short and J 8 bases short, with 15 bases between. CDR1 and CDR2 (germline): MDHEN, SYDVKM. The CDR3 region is CASSRGGSREKLFF. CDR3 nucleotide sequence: TGTGCCAGCAGTAGAGGGGGAAGTCGGGAAAAACTGTTTTTT.

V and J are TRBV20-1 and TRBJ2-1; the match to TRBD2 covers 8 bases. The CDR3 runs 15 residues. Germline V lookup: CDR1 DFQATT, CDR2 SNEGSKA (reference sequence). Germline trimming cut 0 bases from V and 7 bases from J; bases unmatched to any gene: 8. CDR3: CSARDSERGMNEQFF. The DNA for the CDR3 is TGCAGTGCTAGAGATTCCGAGCGGGGGATGAATGAGCAGTTCTTC.

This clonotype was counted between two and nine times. CDR3 in DNA: TGTGCCAGCAGTTTATTGGACAGGGGTTTCTACGAGCAGTACTTC. Encoded protein: CASSLLDRGFYEQYF. The chain is built from TRBV28 and TRBJ2-7; 9 bases are a match to TRBD1. The CDR3 totals 15 residues. V shed 1 base, J shed 3 bases, and the junction held 4 bases outside the gene matches. Germline-derived CDR1 and CDR2 are MDHEN and SYDVKM.

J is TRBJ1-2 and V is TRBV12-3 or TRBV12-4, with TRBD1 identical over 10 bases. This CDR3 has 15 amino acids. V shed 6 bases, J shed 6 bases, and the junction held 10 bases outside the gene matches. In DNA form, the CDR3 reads TGTGCCAGCAGCCGACGGGACAGGGGAGCGGATGGCTACACCTTC. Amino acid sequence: CASSRRDRGADGYTF.

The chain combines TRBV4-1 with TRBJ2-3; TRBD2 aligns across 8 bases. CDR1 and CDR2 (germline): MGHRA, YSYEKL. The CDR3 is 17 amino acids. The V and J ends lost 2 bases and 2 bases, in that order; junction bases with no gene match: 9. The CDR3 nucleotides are TGCGCCAGCAGCCAACCTACAAGCGGGGGATCCACAGATACGCAGTATTTT. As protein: CASSQPTSGGSTDTQYF.

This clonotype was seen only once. In nucleotides, the CDR3 is TGTGCCAGCCTAACCCTAGCGGGCCCATACAATGAGCAGTTCTTC. Its translation is CASLTLAGPYNEQFF. The gene calls are TRBV27 and TRBJ2-1; TRBD2 matches 8 bases. CDR1 MNHEY and CDR2 SMNVEV come from the germline V gene (reference sequence). CDR3 length equals 15 residues. The V segment lost 8 bases and the J segment 4 bases; nucleotides outside the gene matches: 10.

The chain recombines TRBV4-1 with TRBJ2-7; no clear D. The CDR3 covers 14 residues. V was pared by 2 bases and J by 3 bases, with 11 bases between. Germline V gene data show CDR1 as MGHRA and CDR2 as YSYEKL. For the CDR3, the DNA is TGCGCCAGCAGCCAAAACCCCCGGCTCTACGAGCAGTACTTC. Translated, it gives CASSQNPRLYEQYF.

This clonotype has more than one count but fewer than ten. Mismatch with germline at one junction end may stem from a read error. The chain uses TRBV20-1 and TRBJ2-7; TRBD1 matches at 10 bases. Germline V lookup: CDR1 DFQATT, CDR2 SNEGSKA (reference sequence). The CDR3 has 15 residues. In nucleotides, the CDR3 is TGCAGCGCTACGTCGCCGGGACAGGGGACCAACGAGCAGTACTTC. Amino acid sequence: CSATSPGQGTNEQYF.

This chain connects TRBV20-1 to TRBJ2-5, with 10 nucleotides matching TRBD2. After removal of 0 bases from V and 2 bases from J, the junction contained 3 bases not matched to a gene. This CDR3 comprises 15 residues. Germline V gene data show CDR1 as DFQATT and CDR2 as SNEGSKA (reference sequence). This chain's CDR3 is CSAREGAGGQETQYF. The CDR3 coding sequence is TGCAGTGCTAGAGAGGGAGCGGGGGGGCAAGAGACCCAGTACTTC.

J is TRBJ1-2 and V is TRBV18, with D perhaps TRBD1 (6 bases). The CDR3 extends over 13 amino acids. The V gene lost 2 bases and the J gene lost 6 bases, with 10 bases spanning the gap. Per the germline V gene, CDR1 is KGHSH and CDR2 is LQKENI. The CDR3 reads CASSPRAGDGYTF. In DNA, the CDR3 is TGTGCCAGCTCACCAAGGGCAGGGGATGGCTACACCTTC.